This T cell receptor beta chain stems from a study of shared clonotypes between healthy human individuals. A deep-level run was used for the assay. Profiled with immunoSEQ multiplex PCR; TCRdb holds only in-frame clones, not every one. This sample carries roughly 2 million clones, under 97% of them seen once, and the ten largest clones take around 0.13%. Germline lookup yields CDR1 MNHEY and CDR2 SVGAGI. V lost 6 bases, J lost 8 bases, and 1 base stayed unmatched. The CDR3 consists of 12 residues. V usage is TRBV6-5 and J usage is TRBJ1-1; TRBD1 aligns across 12 bases. The receptor was derived from a man between 18 and 35 years old in good health. The sequencing input was naive CD4+ T cells sorted from blood. The subset: CD45RA+ positively selected. CDR3 sequence reads: CASRGQGAEAFF. The CDR3 DNA reads as TGTGCCAGCAGGGGACAGGGGGCGGAAGCTTTCTTT.